This T cell receptor (beta chain) was identified in a study of T cell responses to AZD1222 COVID-19 vaccine. Study-level points and caveats: Among spike-specific TCRs, nearly half reportedly target unmutated variant regions.

The repertoire was sequenced with immunoSEQ multiplex PCR; TCRdb's copy has only in-frame clones and lacks some. The sample has about 98,000 clones; roughly 83% are singletons. Trimming took 0 bases from V and 6 from J, leaving 10 bases between them. The CDR3 covers 14 residues. Per germline, CDR1 SGDLS and CDR2 YYNGEE. Concerning this clone itself: Antigen specificity is unknown.

The V gene is TRBV9, the J gene TRBJ2-1; D gene unclear. The material was peripheral blood, obtained on day 0 of AZD1222 vaccination. The TCR comes from an adult in good health. CDR3 sequence reads: CASSVVGTANEQFF. The DNA of the CDR3 is TGTGCCAGCAGCGTAGTCGGCACAGCCAATGAGCAGTTCTTC.